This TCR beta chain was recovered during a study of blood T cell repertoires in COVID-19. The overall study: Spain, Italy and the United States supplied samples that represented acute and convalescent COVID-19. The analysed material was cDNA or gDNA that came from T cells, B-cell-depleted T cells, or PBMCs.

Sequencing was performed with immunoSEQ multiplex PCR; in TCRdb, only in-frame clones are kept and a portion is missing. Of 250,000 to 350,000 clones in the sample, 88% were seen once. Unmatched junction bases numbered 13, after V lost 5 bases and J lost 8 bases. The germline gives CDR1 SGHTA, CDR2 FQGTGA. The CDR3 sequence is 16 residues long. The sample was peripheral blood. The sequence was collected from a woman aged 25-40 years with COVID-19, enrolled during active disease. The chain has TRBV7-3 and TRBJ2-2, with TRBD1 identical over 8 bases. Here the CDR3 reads CASSPWSQGAYGELFF. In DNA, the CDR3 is TGTGCCAGCAGCCCCTGGTCGCAGGGGGCTTATGGGGAGCTGTTTTTT.